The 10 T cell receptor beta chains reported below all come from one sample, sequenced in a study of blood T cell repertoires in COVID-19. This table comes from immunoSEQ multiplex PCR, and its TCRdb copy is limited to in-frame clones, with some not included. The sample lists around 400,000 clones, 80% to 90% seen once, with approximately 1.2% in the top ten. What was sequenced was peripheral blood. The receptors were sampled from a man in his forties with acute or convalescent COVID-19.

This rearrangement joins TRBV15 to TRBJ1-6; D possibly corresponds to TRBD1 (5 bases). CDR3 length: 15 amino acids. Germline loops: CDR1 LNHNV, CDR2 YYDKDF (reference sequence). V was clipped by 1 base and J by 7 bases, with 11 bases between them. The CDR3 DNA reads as TGTGCCACCAGCAGAGTCGCAGGGTTGAATTCACCCCTCCACTTT. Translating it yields CATSRVAGLNSPLHF.

CDR3 sequence: CSILTGTGVNYGYTF. The CDR3 nucleotides read TGCAGCATATTGACCGGGACAGGGGTTAACTATGGCTACACCTTC. The chain combines TRBV29-1 with TRBJ1-2, with 10 bases matching TRBD1. The V and J ends lost 8 bases and 1 base, in that order; junction bases with no gene match: 10. The length of the CDR3 is 15 residues. CDR1 SQVTM and CDR2 ANQGSEA come from the germline V gene.

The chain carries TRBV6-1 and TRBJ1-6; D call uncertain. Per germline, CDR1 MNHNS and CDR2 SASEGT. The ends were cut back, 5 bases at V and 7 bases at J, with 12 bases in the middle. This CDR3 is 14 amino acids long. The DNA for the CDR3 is TGTGCCAGCAGTTCTAGGACGGGGAATTCACCCCTCCACTTT. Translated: CASSSRTGNSPLHF.

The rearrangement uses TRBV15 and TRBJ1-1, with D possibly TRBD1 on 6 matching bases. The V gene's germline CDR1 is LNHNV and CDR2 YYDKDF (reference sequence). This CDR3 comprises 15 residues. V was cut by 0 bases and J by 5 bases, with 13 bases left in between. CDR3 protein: CATSRDRGGLTEAFF. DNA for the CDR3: TGTGCCACCAGCAGAGATCGCGGGGGCTTAACTGAAGCTTTCTTT.

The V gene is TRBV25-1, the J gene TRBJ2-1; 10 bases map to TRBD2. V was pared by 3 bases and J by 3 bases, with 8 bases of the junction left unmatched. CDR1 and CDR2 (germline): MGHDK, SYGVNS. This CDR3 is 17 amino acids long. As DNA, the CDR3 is TGTGCCAGCAGTGACTTATGGACTAGCGGTGACTACAATGAGCAGTTCTTC. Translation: CASSDLWTSGDYNEQFF.

CDR3 DNA: TGCGCCAGCAGCCAGGTGACAGGGGCACCCTACGAGCAGTACTTC. Residues: CASSQVTGAPYEQYF. This chain joins TRBV4-3 and TRBJ2-7; TRBD1 matches 8 bases. The germline CDR1 and CDR2 sequences are LGHNA and YSLEER. The CDR3 runs 15 residues. V shed 3 bases, J shed 2 bases, and the junction held 6 bases outside the gene matches.

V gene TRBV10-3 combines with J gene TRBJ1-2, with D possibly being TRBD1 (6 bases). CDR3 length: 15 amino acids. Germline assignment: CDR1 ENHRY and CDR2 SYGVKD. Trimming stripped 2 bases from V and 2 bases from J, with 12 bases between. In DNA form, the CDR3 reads TGTGCCATCAGTGAGGCTCTCGGACAGAACTATGGCTACACCTTC. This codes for CAISEALGQNYGYTF.

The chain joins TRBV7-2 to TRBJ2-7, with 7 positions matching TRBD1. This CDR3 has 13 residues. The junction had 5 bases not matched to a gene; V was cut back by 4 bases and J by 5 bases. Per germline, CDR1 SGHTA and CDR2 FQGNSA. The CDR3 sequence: CASSSRQGNEQYF. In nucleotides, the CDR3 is TGTGCCAGCAGCTCCCGACAGGGCAACGAGCAGTACTTC.

CDR3 region: CASSLADSYSYEQYF. The DNA for the CDR3 is TGTGCCAGCAGCTTAGCGGACAGCTACTCCTACGAGCAGTACTTC. The J gene is TRBJ2-7, the V gene TRBV7-2; a weak D match, TRBD1 (6 bases). CDR3 length equals 15 residues. Germline V gene sequence: CDR1 SGHTA, CDR2 FQGNSA. V lost 0 bases and J 0 bases, leaving 9 bases between the germline ends.

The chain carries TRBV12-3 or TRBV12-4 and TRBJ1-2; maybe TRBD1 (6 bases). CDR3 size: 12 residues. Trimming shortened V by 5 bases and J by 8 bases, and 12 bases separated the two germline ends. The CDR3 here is CASSLTGPGYTF. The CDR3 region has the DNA TGTGCCAGCAGTCTTACAGGGCCCGGCTACACCTTC.